Sequencing of this TCR beta chain was carried out in a study of blood T cell repertoires in COVID-19. Study-level information: From the United States, Italy and Spain came samples of acute and convalescent COVID-19.

The method was immunoSEQ multiplex PCR; TCRdb's version includes in-frame clones alone and lacks a portion of them. The sample lists hundreds of thousands of clones, about 84% occurring once. The V gene end was trimmed by 5 bases and the J gene end by 4 bases; junction bases not matched to a gene: 5. Looked up from germline, CDR1 is MNHEY and CDR2 is SMNVEV (reference sequence). This CDR3 contains 15 residues. The genes are TRBV27 and TRBJ1-2; 12 positions agree with TRBD1. Material: peripheral blood. This TCR was recovered from a woman of 80 years or more with acute or convalescent COVID-19. CDR3 sequence reads: CASSKPGQGAYGYTF. The CDR3 DNA sequence: TGTGCCAGCAGTAAACCGGGACAGGGGGCCTATGGCTACACCTTC.